This entry is about one T cell receptor beta chain. These data are taken from a study of blood T cell repertoires in COVID-19. The junction had 1 base not matched to a gene; V was cut back by 0 bases and J by 6 bases. The V gene's germline CDR1 is SEHNR and CDR2 FQNEAQ (reference sequence). The CDR3 spans 15 residues. Only in-frame clones appear in the TCRdb table, and some are missing; sequencing was by immunoSEQ multiplex PCR. This sample has roughly 250,000 clones, with about 88% found just once. The V gene is TRBV7-9, the J gene TRBJ1-5, with 11 bases aligning to TRBD1. The sequence came from a woman aged 40 to 55 who had recovered from COVID-19. Sequenced sample: peripheral blood. The CDR3 DNA follows: TGTGCCAGCAGCTTAGCCGGGACAGGGGGTCAGCCCCAGCATTTT. Protein product: CASSLAGTGGQPQHF.